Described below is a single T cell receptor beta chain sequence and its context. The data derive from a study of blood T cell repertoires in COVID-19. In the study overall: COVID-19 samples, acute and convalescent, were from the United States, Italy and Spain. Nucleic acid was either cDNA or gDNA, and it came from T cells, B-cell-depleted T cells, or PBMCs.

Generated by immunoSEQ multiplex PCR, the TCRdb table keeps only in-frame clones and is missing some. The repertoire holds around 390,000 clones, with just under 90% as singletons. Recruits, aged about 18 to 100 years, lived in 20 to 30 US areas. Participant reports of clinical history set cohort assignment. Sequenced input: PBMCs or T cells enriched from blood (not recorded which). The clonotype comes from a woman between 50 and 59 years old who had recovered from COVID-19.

The DNA for the CDR3 is TGTGCCAGCAGTACACAGGGGGCCCTGATCGCTATCCGCGAGCAGTACTTC. It encodes CASSTQGALIAIREQYF. V is TRBV6-2 or TRBV6-3 and J is TRBJ2-7, with 9 nucleotides matching TRBD1. The germline gives CDR1 MNHEY, CDR2 SVGEGT. V lost 5 bases, J lost 6 bases, and 17 bases stayed unmatched. This CDR3 has 17 amino acids.